This T cell receptor (beta chain) was observed in a study of blood T cell repertoires in COVID-19. Study-wide context: Both acute and convalescent COVID-19 samples were obtained from the United States, Italy and Spain. Nucleic acid was either cDNA or gDNA, and it came from T cells, B-cell-depleted T cells, or PBMCs.

Original analysis: Scientists estimated how many nucleated cells there were by amplifying reference gene primers. Data came from immunoSEQ multiplex PCR; TCRdb stores just in-frame clones and leaves some out. The DNA gave D and trimming, while V, J and clone size come from that table. The sample lists roughly 190,000 clones, roughly four fifths occurring once. From germline, CDR1 is KGHSH and CDR2 LQKENI. The CDR3 extends over 15 amino acids. Unmatched junction bases numbered 5, after V lost 6 bases and J lost 6 bases. Cohort 3 donors counted as recovered after two negative PCRs, clearance, or resolved symptoms.

This chain links TRBV18 with TRBJ2-1; the match to TRBD2 covers 13 bases. Material for sequencing was PBMCs or T cells enriched from blood (not recorded which). The TCR sequence derives from a middle-aged man who had recovered from COVID-19. The CDR3 reads CASSGTSGAGNEQFF. The CDR3 DNA reads TGTGCCAGCTCGGGGACTAGCGGGGCGGGCAATGAGCAGTTCTTC. Together with reference TRBV18 and TRBJ2-1, the CDR3 gives the full variable domain: NAGVMQNPRHLVRRRGQEARLRCSPMKGHSHVYWYRQLPEEGLKFMVYLQKENIIDESGMPKERFSAEFPKEGPSILRIQQVVRGDSAAYFCASSGTSGAGNEQFFGPGTRLTVL.